One and the same sample provided the 18 T cell receptor beta chains below, sequenced in a study of blood T cell repertoires in COVID-19. The data were produced by immunoSEQ multiplex PCR, yet TCRdb's version contains in-frame clones alone and is incomplete. The table lists 150,000 to 190,000 clones, roughly 80% of them singletons. Sequencing was done on a sample of PBMCs or T cells enriched from blood (not recorded which). These receptors all come from a man aged 50-60 years who had recovered from COVID-19.

The CDR3 DNA is TGTGCCAGCAGCGCCACGGGGACCCAGTACTTC. Protein sequence: CASSATGTQYF. The chain links TRBV5-6 to TRBJ2-5; no definite D call. The CDR3 runs to 11 residues. Germline values: CDR1 SGHDT, CDR2 YYEEEE. V was pared by 4 bases and J by 7 bases, with 8 bases between.

This clone was seen only a few times. CDR3 region: CASSQWDSVAPLHF. CDR3 nucleotide sequence: TGCGCCAGCAGCCAATGGGACAGTGTGGCACCCCTCCACTTT. The chain employs TRBV4-1 and TRBJ1-6; 7 bases align to TRBD1. V was pared by 2 bases and J by 11 bases, with 6 bases of the junction left unmatched. The CDR3 totals 14 residues. CDR1 is MGHRA, CDR2 YSYEKL, per germline.

The rearrangement links TRBV7-2 to TRBJ2-1; a weak D match, TRBD2 (6 bases). This CDR3 has 13 residues. Germline CDR1 SGHTA, CDR2 FQGNSA. The V and J ends lost 4 bases and 5 bases respectively, with 9 bases between them. The CDR3 spells CASSSGLNNEQFF. DNA for the CDR3: TGTGCCAGCAGCTCGGGACTTAACAATGAGCAGTTCTTC.

V gene TRBV9 combines with J gene TRBJ1-1, with a tentative D call TRBD1 (5 bases). This CDR3 spans 15 amino acids. The germline V and J ends were trimmed by 0 bases and 4 bases, with 13 bases remaining between them. Germline assignment: CDR1 SGDLS and CDR2 YYNGEE. The CDR3 region is CASSVGPGRGTEAFF. Here the CDR3 DNA reads TGTGCCAGCAGCGTAGGGCCAGGGCGGGGCACTGAAGCTTTCTTT.

This rearrangement joins TRBV18 to TRBJ2-2; tentatively, D is TRBD1 (6 bases). The germline V gene has CDR1 KGHSH and CDR2 LQKENI. The CDR3 covers 15 residues. The ends were cut back, 5 bases at V and 2 bases at J, with 12 bases in the middle. This CDR3 reads CASSGRTVNTGELFF. The CDR3 bases are TGTGCCAGCTCAGGAAGGACAGTAAACACCGGGGAGCTGTTTTTT.

This sequence joins TRBV12-5 and TRBJ2-1; 9 bases line up with TRBD2. CDR1 is LGHNT, CDR2 FRNRAP, per germline. The CDR3 totals 23 residues. V gave up 0 bases and J gave up 0 bases; unmatched junction bases: 21. CDR3 loop: CASGLVPSLLVVAGVSSYNEQFF. DNA for the CDR3: TGTGCTAGTGGTTTGGTACCGAGCCTTCTTGTGGTAGCGGGGGTTAGCTCCTACAATGAGCAGTTCTTC.

This sequence joins TRBV7-9 and TRBJ2-7; the match to TRBD1 covers 12 bases. The CDR3 extends over 15 amino acids. Germline V gives CDR1 SEHNR, CDR2 FQNEAQ (reference sequence). V trimming: 5 bases; J trimming: 0 bases; junction bases outside the gene matches: 2. The CDR3 sequence is CASSRDRGPSYEQYF. The CDR3 coding sequence is TGTGCCAGCAGCCGGGACAGGGGGCCCTCCTACGAGCAGTACTTC.

The chain combines TRBV5-1 with TRBJ2-6; 10 bases line up with TRBD1. This CDR3 spans 18 amino acids. V trimming: 0 bases; J trimming: 3 bases; junction bases outside the gene matches: 6. The germline V gene has CDR1 SGHRS and CDR2 YFSETQ. The CDR3 is CASSLEGQGKYGANVLTF. The CDR3 DNA is TGCGCCAGCAGCTTGGAGGGACAGGGGAAGTATGGGGCCAACGTCCTGACTTTC.

The chain employs TRBV29-1 and TRBJ1-1; D ambiguous. Looked up from germline, CDR1 is SQVTM and CDR2 is ANQGSEA. There are 14 residues in the CDR3. Trimming pared 3 bases from V and 6 bases from J, leaving 17 bases between. The CDR3 is CSVEAAGYTPEAFF. DNA for the CDR3: TGCAGCGTTGAGGCTGCGGGGTACACCCCTGAAGCTTTCTTT.

The rearrangement links TRBV5-1 to TRBJ2-3, with TRBD2 identical over 7 bases. J lost 5 bases, V lost 0 bases, and 3 bases had no gene match. Per germline, CDR1 SGHRS and CDR2 YFSETQ. CDR3 length equals 14 residues. The CDR3 loop is CASSLGTSGDTQYF. CDR3 nucleotides: TGCGCCAGCAGCTTGGGGACTAGTGGAGATACGCAGTATTTT.

The chain uses TRBV10-3 and TRBJ2-7, with 9 positions matching TRBD1. Trimming removed 2 bases from V and 5 bases from J; junction bases left unmatched: 7. The CDR3 has 15 amino acids. From germline, CDR1 is ENHRY and CDR2 SYGVKD. The CDR3 nucleotides read TGTGCCATCAGTGAGCCGAGACAGGGGGGCAACGAGCAGTACTTC. Translating it yields CAISEPRQGGNEQYF.

The CDR3 nucleotides are TGCGCCAGCACTTCAAACAGGGGTGGAACTGAAGCTTTCTTT. Translated, it gives CASTSNRGGTEAFF. V gene TRBV5-1 combines with J gene TRBJ1-1, with 7 bases matching TRBD1. The V gene end was trimmed by 6 bases and the J gene end by 5 bases; junction bases not matched to a gene: 10. The CDR3 spans 14 residues. Per germline, CDR1 SGHRS and CDR2 YFSETQ.

This chain connects TRBV5-1 to TRBJ2-3; D is possibly TRBD2 (6 bases). V was cut by 4 bases and J by 1 base, with 13 bases left in between. CDR1 is SGHRS and CDR2 is YFSETQ in the germline V gene. CDR3 size: 15 residues. In DNA form, the CDR3 reads TGCGCCAGCAGCCAACGGACGGGAGGCACAGATACGCAGTATTTT. It codes for CASSQRTGGTDTQYF.

The genes are TRBV7-9 and TRBJ2-1, with 9 bases aligning to TRBD1. After removal of 1 base from V and 12 bases from J, the junction contained 13 bases not matched to a gene. Looked up from germline, CDR1 is SEHNR and CDR2 is FQNEAQ (reference sequence). The CDR3 length is 16 residues. In nucleotides, the CDR3 is TGTGCCAGCAGCTTAGACCCAGGACAGGGGTCCGTAGGGCAGTTCTTC. This gives the protein CASSLDPGQGSVGQFF.

The chain recombines TRBV18 with TRBJ1-5; TRBD1 agrees at 7 bases. The CDR3 loop spans 15 amino acids. V lost 3 bases to trimming and J lost 7 bases; unmatched junction nucleotides: 9. Per the germline V gene, CDR1 is KGHSH and CDR2 is LQKENI. CDR3 nucleotides: TGTGCCAGCTCACCCGACAGGGTGAGGAGACAGCCCCAGCATTTT. Protein: CASSPDRVRRQPQHF.

This chain joins TRBV6-5 and TRBJ2-7, with D perhaps matching TRBD1 (6 bases). The CDR3 spans 13 residues. Trimming pared 6 bases from V and 3 bases from J, leaving 12 bases between. The germline V gene encodes CDR1 MNHEY and CDR2 SVGAGI. The CDR3 DNA reads as TGTGCCAGCAGCCAGGGGTCAAACTACGAGCAGTACTTC. Translating gives CASSQGSNYEQYF.

V is TRBV29-1 and J is TRBJ1-2; TRBD1 matches 9 bases. V lost 6 bases to trimming and J lost 1 base; unmatched junction nucleotides: 3. Per the germline V gene, CDR1 is SQVTM and CDR2 is ANQGSEA. This CDR3 has 13 residues. CDR3: CSVGQGGNYGYTF. CDR3 nucleotides: TGCAGCGTGGGACAGGGAGGTAACTATGGCTACACCTTC.

V usage is TRBV6-5 and J usage is TRBJ2-2; D ambiguous. The germline V gene encodes CDR1 MNHEY and CDR2 SVGAGI. Trimming left V 3 bases short and J 4 bases short, with 9 bases between. The CDR3 loop spans 14 amino acids. The CDR3 nucleotides are TGTGCCAGCAGTTATATGCTCGGCACCGGGGAGCTGTTTTTT. It is translated as CASSYMLGTGELFF.